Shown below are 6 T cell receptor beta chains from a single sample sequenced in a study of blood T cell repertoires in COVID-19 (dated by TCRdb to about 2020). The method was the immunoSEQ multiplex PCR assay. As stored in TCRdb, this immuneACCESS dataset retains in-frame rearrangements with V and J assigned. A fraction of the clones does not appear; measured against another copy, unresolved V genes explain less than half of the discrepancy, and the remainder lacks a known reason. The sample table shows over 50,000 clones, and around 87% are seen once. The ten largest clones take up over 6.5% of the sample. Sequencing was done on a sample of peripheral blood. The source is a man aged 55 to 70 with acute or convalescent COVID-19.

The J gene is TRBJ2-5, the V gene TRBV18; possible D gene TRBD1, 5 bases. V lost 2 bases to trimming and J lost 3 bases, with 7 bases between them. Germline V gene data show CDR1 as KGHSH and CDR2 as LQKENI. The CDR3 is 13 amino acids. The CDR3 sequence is CASSPGREETQYF. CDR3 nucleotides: TGTGCCAGCTCACCAGGCAGGGAAGAGACCCAGTACTTC.

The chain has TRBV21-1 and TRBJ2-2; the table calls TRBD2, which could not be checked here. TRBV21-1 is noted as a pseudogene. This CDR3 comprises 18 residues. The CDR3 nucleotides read TGTGCCAGCAGCAAAGGCGCGGGGGGACTCATGAACACCGGGGAGCTGTTTTTT. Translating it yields CASSKGAGGLMNTGELFF.

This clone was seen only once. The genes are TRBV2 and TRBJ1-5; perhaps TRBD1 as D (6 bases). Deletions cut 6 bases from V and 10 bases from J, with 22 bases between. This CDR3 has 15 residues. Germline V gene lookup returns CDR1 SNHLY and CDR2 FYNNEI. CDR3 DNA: TGTGCCAGCAGCGAAAGACAGGATCCGGCCTACCCCCAGCATTTT. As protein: CASSERQDPAYPQHF. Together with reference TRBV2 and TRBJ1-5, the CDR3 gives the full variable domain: EPEVTQTPSHQVTQMGQEVILRCVPISNHLYFYWYRQILGQKVEFLVSFYNNEISEKSEIFDDQFSVERPDGSNFTLKIRSTKLEDSAMYFCASSERQDPAYPQHFGDGTRLSIL.

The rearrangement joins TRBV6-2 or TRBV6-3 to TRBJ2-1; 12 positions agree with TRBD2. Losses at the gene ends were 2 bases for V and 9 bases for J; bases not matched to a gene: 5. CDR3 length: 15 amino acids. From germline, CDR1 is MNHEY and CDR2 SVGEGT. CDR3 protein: CASSYEASGGGEQFF. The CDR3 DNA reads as TGTGCCAGCAGTTACGAGGCTAGCGGGGGGGGTGAGCAGTTCTTC.

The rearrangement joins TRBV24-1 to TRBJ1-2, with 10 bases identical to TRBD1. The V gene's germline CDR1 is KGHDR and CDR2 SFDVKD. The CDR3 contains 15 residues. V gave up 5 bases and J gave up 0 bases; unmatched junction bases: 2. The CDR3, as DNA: TGTGCCACCAGTGGGGGGACAGGGGCTAACTATGGCTACACCTTC. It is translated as CATSGGTGANYGYTF.

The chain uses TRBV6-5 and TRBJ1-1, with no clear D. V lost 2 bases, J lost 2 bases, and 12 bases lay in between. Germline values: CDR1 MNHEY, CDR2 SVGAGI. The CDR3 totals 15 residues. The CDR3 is CASSYAFGSNTEAFF. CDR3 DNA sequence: TGTGCCAGCAGTTACGCCTTCGGGAGTAACACTGAAGCTTTCTTT.